One sample yielded the 10 T cell receptor beta chains listed below, sequenced in a study of CD8+CD57+ T cells in acquired aplastic anemia. Investigators profiled TCR beta VDJ and CDR3 from genomic DNA template. TCRdb used MiXCR to reprocess the reads, holding one entry per CDR3 protein. The sample includes about 200,000 distinct CDR3 sequences, 65% of them seen just once. Sequencing involved patients with CD8+CD57+ cell expansion previously shown by flow cytometry. Sequencing was performed on sorted CD4+, CD8+, or CD8+CD57+ T cells (not recorded which) from PBMCs. The receptors come from a human donor with aplastic anemia.

The rearrangement joins TRBV5-1 to TRBJ1-4; D is unresolved. V lost 1 base and J 8 bases, leaving 15 bases between the germline ends. The germline gives CDR1 SGHRS, CDR2 YFSETQ. The CDR3 covers 15 residues. The DNA of the CDR3 is TGCGCCAGCAGCTTGTCCACTCAAGGAGGCGAAAAACTGTTTTTT. It specifies CASSLSTQGGEKLFF.

The rearrangement joins TRBV9 to TRBJ2-7, with D perhaps matching TRBD1 (6 bases). Trimming removed 9 bases at V and 6 bases at J, with 13 bases between. Germline V CDR1 and CDR2: SGDLS, YYNGEE. This CDR3 has 11 amino acids. The CDR3, as DNA: TGTGCCAATAAACAGGGAACCGAGCAGTACTTC. Its protein is CANKQGTEQYF.

The chain joins TRBV15 to TRBJ1-2, with TRBD1 matching 11 bases. The CDR3 totals 16 residues. J was trimmed by 6 bases and V by 2 bases; bases with no gene match: 8. The germline V gene has CDR1 LNHNV and CDR2 YYDKDF (reference sequence). This CDR3 reads CATSRSPDRGQDGYTF. CDR3 nucleotide sequence: TGTGCCACCAGCAGAAGTCCGGACAGGGGGCAGGATGGCTACACCTTC.

This chain links TRBV19 with TRBJ1-3, with a tentative D call TRBD1 (5 bases). CDR1 is LNHDA and CDR2 is SQIVND in the germline V gene (reference sequence). This CDR3 is 13 amino acids long. The V end lost 4 bases, the J end lost 2 bases, and 6 bases lay between the germline ends. Here the CDR3 DNA reads TGTGCCAGTAGTACAGGGCCTGGAAACACCATATATTTT. This encodes CASSTGPGNTIYF.

The chain links TRBV15 to TRBJ2-1; maybe TRBD1 (6 bases). Germline assignment: CDR1 LNHNV and CDR2 YYDKDF (reference sequence). The V end lost 5 bases, the J end lost 4 bases, and 24 bases lay between the germline ends. This CDR3 is 18 amino acids long. CDR3 coding DNA: TGTGCCACCAGCGGATCCAGGGGCTTGCGATCCCGTTACAATGAGCAGTTCTTC. Protein sequence: CATSGSRGLRSRYNEQFF.

This clonotype was counted between two and nine times. The chain is built from TRBV10-3 and TRBJ1-1; the D gene is possibly TRBD1 (5 bases). Between the trimmed V and J ends, which lost 10 bases and 2 bases, there was a span of 17 bases. The germline CDR1 and CDR2 sequences are ENHRY and SYGVKD. The CDR3 has 14 amino acids. This CDR3 is CATNPRGDNTEAFF. In DNA, the CDR3 is TGTGCCACCAACCCTAGGGGAGACAACACTGAAGCTTTCTTT.

The V and J genes are TRBV15 and TRBJ1-2, with 8 bases lining up with TRBD1. J gave up 0 bases and V 4 bases, and 13 bases lay outside the gene matches. The CDR3 runs 18 residues. Per the germline V gene, CDR1 is LNHNV and CDR2 is YYDKDF (reference sequence). Here the CDR3 DNA reads TGTGCCACCAGCACTGGACAGGGCCCCTCCTGGACTAACTATGGCTACACCTTC. Translated: CATSTGQGPSWTNYGYTF.

This clonotype has more than one count but fewer than ten. V and J are TRBV20-1 and TRBJ2-1; unclear D gene. The germline V gene encodes CDR1 DFQATT and CDR2 SNEGSKA (reference sequence). V shed 5 bases and J shed 0 bases, with 14 bases lying between them. The CDR3 contains 15 residues. The CDR3 region is CSAPSSQSSYNEQFF. Here the CDR3 DNA reads TGCAGTGCTCCCAGCTCCCAGAGCTCCTACAATGAGCAGTTCTTC.

Notes on this clonotype: The junction and the germline gene differ at one end; a read error may be behind it. The gene calls are TRBV12-3 or TRBV12-4 and TRBJ1-1; TRBD1 is a possible D gene (6 bases). The CDR3 consists of 12 residues. Here the CDR3 reads CASSLAGTLAFF. Here the CDR3 DNA reads TGTGCCAGCAGCTTAGCCGGGACACTCGCTTTCTTT.

The chain recombines TRBV15 with TRBJ1-2, with 12 bases matching TRBD1. V shed 2 bases, J shed 5 bases, and the junction held 12 bases outside the gene matches. Germline V gene data show CDR1 as LNHNV and CDR2 as YYDKDF (reference sequence). The CDR3 spans 18 residues. CDR3 protein: CATSRPFPGQGAWYGYTF. The CDR3 DNA sequence: TGTGCCACCAGCAGACCATTTCCGGGACAGGGGGCATGGTATGGCTACACCTTC. The entire variable domain, with the rest obtained from reference TRBV15 and TRBJ1-2, is as follows: DAMVIQNPRYQVTQFGKPVTLSCSQTLNHNVMYWYQQKSSQAPKLLFHYYDKDFNNEADTPDNFQSRRPNTSFCFLDIRSPGLGDTAMYLCATSRPFPGQGAWYGYTFGSGTRLTVV.